This TCR beta chain was recovered during a study of blood T cells in healthy people across ages. This clonotype was counted between two and nine times. Primers used in a second PCR of about 6 to 11 cycles were a sample-barcoded 5' primer and a J-beta primer mix. The template-switch adaptor, which had 12 random nucleotides, put a tag on each cDNA molecule. One entry per CDR3 protein, called by TCRdb with MiXCR from the 5' RACE reads. The data show approximately 2,000,000 distinct CDR3 sequences, roughly 43% seen once. Isolated PBMCs totaled at least 7 million in each sample. V was pared by 3 bases and J by 5 bases, with 8 bases between. From germline, CDR1 is MNHEY and CDR2 SMNVEV (reference sequence). This CDR3 comprises 13 residues.

V is TRBV27 and J is TRBJ1-5; D gene ambiguous. This clonotype was obtained from a human donor in good health. Sequences were obtained from blood. The CDR3 spells CASSFGPYQPQHF. CDR3 bases: TGTGCCAGCAGTTTCGGGCCTTATCAGCCCCAGCATTTT.